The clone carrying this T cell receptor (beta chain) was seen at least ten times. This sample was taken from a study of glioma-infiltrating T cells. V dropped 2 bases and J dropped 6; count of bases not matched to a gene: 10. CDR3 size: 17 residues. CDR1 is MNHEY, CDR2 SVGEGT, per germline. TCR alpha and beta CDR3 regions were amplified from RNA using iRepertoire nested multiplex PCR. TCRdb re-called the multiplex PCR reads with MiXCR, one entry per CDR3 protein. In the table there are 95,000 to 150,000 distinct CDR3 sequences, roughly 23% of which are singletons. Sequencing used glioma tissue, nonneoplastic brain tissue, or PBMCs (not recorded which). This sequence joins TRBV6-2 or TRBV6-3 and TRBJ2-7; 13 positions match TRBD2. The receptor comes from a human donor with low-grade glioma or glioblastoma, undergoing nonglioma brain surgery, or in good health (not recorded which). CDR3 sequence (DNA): TGTGCCAGCAGTTACAGAAACGGACTAGCGGGAGCATTCGAGCAGTACTTC. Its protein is CASSYRNGLAGAFEQYF.